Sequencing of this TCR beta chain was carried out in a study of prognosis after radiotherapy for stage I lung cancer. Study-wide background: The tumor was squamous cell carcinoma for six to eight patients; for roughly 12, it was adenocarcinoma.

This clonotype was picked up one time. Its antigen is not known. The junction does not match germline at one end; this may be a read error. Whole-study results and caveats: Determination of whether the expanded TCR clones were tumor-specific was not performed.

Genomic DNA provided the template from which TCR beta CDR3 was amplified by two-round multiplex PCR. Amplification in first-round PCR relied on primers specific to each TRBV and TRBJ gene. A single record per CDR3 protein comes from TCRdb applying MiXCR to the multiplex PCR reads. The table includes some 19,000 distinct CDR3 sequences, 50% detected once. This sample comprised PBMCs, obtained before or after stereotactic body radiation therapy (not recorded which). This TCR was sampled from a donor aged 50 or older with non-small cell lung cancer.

CDR3 sequence reads: CASTKQGADGYTF. CDR3 bases: TGCGCCAGCACAAAACAGGGGGCGGATGGCTACACCTTC. The chain is built from TRBV6-2 or TRBV6-3 and TRBJ1-2, with 9 bases fitting TRBD1. Germline lookup yields CDR1 MNHEY and CDR2 SVGEGT. The CDR3 loop spans 13 amino acids.